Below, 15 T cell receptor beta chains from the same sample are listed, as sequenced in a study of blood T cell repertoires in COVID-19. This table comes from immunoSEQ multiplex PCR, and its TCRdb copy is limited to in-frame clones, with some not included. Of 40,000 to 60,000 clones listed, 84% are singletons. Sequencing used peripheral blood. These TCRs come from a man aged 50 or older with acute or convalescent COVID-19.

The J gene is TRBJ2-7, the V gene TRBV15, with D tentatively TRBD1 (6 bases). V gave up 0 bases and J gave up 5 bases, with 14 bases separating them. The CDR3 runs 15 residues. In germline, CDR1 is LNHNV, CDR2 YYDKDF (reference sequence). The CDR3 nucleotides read TGTGCCACCAGCAGAGATTTTGGGCAGGGGAACGAGCAGTACTTC. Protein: CATSRDFGQGNEQYF.

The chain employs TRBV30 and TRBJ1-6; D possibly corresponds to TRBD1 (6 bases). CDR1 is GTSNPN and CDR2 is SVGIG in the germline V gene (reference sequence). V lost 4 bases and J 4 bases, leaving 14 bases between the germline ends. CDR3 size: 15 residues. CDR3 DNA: TGTGCCTGGACCGCGAGACAGGCGTATAATTCACCCCTCCACTTT. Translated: CAWTARQAYNSPLHF.

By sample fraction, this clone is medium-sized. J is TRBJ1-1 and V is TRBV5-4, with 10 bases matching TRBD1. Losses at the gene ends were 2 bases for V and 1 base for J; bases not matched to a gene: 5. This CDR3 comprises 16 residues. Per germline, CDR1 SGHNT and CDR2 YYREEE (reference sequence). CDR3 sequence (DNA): TGTGCCAGCAGCTTCCCCTGGGACAGGGGGAACACTGAAGCTTTCTTT. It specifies CASSFPWDRGNTEAFF.

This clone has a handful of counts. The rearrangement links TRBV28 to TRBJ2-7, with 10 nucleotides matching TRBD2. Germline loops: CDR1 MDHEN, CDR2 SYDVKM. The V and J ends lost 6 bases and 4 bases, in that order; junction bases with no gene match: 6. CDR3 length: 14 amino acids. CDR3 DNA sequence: TGTGCCAGCAGGCTACTAGCGGGGCAGTACGAGCAGTACTTC. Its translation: CASRLLAGQYEQYF.

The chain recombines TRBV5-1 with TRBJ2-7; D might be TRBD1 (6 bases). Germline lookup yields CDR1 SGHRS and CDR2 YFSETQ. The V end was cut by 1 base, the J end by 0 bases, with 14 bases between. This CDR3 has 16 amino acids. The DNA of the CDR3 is TGCGCCAGCAGCTTGAGTAGGGGACAAGGCTCCTACGAGCAGTACTTC. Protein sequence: CASSLSRGQGSYEQYF.

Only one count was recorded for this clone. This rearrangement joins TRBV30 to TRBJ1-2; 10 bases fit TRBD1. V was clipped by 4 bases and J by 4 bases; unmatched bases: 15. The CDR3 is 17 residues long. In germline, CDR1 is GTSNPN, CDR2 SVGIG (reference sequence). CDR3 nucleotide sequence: TGTGCCTGGAAGTCCCCGGGACAGGGGTTCCCTGGCTATGGCTACACCTTC. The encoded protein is CAWKSPGQGFPGYGYTF.

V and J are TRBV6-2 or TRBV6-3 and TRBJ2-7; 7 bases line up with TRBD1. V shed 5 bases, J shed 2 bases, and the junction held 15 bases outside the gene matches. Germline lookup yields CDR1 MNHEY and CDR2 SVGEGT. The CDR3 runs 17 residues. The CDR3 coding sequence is TGTGCCAGCAGTGGCCCGGCCTGGACGGGACAGCCCTACGAGCAGTACTTC. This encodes CASSGPAWTGQPYEQYF.

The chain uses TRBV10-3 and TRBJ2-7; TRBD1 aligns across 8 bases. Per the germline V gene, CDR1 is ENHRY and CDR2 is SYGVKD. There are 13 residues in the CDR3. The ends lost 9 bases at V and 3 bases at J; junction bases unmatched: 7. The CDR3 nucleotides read TGTGCCATTCAAGACAGGGGCGACTACGAGCAGTACTTC. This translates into CAIQDRGDYEQYF.

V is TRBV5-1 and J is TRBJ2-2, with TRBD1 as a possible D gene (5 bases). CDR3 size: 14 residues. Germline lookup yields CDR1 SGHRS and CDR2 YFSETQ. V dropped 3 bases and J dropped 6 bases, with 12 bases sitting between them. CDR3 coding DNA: TGCGCCAGCAGCTGGGTCGGCAGGGCCGGGGAGCTGTTTTTT. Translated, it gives CASSWVGRAGELFF.

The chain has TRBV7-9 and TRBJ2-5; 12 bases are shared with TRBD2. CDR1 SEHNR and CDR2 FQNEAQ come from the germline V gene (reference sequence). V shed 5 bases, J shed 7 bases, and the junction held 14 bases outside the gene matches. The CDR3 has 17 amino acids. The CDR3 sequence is CASSPPTSGRRLGTQYF. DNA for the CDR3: TGTGCCAGCAGCCCTCCGACTAGCGGGAGACGATTGGGGACCCAGTACTTC.

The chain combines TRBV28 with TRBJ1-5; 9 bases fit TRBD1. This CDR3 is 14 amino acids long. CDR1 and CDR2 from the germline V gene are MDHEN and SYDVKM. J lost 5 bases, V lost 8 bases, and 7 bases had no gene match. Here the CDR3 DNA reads TGTGCCAGCTACCTCAACAGGGGGCATCAGCCCCAGCATTTT. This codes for CASYLNRGHQPQHF.

In nucleotides, the CDR3 is TGTGCCAGCAGTGCGGACAGGACTAACTATGGCTACACCTTC. This translates into CASSADRTNYGYTF. The genes are TRBV25-1 and TRBJ1-2; 7 bases are a match to TRBD1. The germline V gene has CDR1 MGHDK and CDR2 SYGVNS. The CDR3 has 14 amino acids. V shed 4 bases, J shed 0 bases, and the junction held 2 bases outside the gene matches.

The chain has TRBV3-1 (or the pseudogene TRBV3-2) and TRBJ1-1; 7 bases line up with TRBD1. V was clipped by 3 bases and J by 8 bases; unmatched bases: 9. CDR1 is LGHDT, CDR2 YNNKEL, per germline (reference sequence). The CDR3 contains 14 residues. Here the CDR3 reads CASSQSRDSEEAFF. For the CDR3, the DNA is TGTGCCAGCAGCCAGTCCAGGGACAGTGAGGAAGCTTTCTTT.

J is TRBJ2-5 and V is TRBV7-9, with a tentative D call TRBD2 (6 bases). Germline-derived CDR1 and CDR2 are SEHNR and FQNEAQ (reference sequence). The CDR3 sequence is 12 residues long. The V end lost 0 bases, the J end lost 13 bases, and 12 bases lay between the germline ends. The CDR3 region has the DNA TGTGCCAGCAGCTTAGCGGAGGGTGGGATGTACTTC. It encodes CASSLAEGGMYF.

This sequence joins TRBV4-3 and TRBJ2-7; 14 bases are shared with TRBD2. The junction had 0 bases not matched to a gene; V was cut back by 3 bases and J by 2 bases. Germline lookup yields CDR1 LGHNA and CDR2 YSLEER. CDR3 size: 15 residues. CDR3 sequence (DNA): TGCGCCAGCAGCCAGGGACTAGCGGGAGCCTACGAGCAGTACTTC. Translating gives CASSQGLAGAYEQYF.